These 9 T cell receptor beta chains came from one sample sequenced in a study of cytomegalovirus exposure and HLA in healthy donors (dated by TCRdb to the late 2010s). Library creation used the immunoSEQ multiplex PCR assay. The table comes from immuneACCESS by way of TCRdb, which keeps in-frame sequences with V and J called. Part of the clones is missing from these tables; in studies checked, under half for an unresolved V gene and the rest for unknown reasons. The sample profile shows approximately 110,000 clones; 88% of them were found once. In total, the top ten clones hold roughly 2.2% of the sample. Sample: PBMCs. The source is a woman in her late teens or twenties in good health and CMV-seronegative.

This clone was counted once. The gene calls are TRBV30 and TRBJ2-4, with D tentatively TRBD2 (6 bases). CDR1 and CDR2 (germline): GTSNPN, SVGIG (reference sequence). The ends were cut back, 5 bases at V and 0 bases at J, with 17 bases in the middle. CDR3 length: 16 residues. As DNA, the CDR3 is TGTGCCTGGGGAAAGACTAGTTCTATAGCCAAAAACATTCAGTACTTC. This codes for CAWGKTSSIAKNIQYF. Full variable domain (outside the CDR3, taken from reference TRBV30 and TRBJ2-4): SQTIHQWPATLVQPVGSPLSLECTVEGTSNPNLYWYRQAAGRGLQLLFYSVGIGQISSEVPQNLSASRPQDRQFILSSKKLLLSDSGFYLCAWGKTSSIAKNIQYFGAGTRLSVL.

CDR3 DNA sequence: TGTGCCAGCAGCTTCGGCATTGGAGGTTACACAGATACGCAGTATTTT. Translated: CASSFGIGGYTDTQYF. The gene calls are TRBV7-9 and TRBJ2-3; the D gene is possibly TRBD2 (5 bases). Looked up from germline, CDR1 is SEHNR and CDR2 is FQNEAQ (reference sequence). V was cut by 3 bases and J by 2 bases, with 15 bases left in between. This CDR3 has 16 amino acids.

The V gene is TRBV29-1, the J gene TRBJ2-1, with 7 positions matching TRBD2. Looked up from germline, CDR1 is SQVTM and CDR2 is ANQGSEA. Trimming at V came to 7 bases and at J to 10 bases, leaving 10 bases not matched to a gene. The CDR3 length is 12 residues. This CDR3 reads CSGRGLAVEQFF. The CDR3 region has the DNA TGCAGCGGACGAGGTCTAGCGGTCGAGCAGTTCTTC.

In nucleotides, the CDR3 is TGTGCCTCTTATTCCACCGGGGAGCTGTTTTTT. This sequence encodes CASYSTGELFF. The V and J genes are TRBV30 and TRBJ2-2; D uncertain. Trimming removed 7 bases at V and 4 bases at J, with 7 bases between. The CDR3 runs to 11 residues. Germline values: CDR1 GTSNPN, CDR2 SVGIG (reference sequence).

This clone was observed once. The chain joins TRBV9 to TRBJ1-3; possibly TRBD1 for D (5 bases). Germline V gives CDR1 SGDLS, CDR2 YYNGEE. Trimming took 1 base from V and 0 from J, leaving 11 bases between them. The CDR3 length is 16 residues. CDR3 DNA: TGTGCCAGCAGCGTACAAACAGGCATCTCTGGAAACACCATATATTTT. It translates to CASSVQTGISGNTIYF.

The CDR3 sequence: CASSARDLQGNEQYF. DNA for the CDR3: TGTGCCAGCAGCGCGAGGGACCTCCAGGGGAACGAGCAGTACTTC. The chain combines TRBV9 with TRBJ2-7; a weak D match, TRBD1 (6 bases). This CDR3 spans 15 amino acids. With 3 bases removed from V and 5 bases from J, the gap between germline ends came to 18 bases. The germline V gene encodes CDR1 SGDLS and CDR2 YYNGEE.

CDR3 DNA sequence: TGCGCCAGCAGCTTGGGGACAGACCTCTACGAGCAGTACTTC. Translated, it gives CASSLGTDLYEQYF. The gene calls are TRBV5-1 and TRBJ2-7; tentative D call: TRBD1 (6 bases). Germline CDR1 and CDR2: SGHRS and YFSETQ. The CDR3 length is 14 residues. Trimming pared 0 bases from V and 3 bases from J, leaving 10 bases between.

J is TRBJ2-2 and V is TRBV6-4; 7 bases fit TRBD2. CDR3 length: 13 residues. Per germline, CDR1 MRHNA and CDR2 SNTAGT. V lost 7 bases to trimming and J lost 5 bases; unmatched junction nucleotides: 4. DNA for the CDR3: TGTGCCAGCAAGAGCGGGACGACCGGGGAGCTGTTTTTT. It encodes CASKSGTTGELFF.

CDR3 residues: CASSLPRVTYEQYF. The CDR3, as DNA: TGTGCCAGCAGTTTACCGAGGGTTACCTACGAGCAGTACTTC. This chain uses TRBV28 with TRBJ2-7; tentative D call: TRBD2 (5 bases). CDR1 is MDHEN, CDR2 SYDVKM, per germline. The CDR3 extends over 14 amino acids. V lost 2 bases, J lost 2 bases, and 10 bases lay in between.